This TCR beta chain was sequenced during a study of blood T cell repertoires in COVID-19. Across the study: Researchers got acute and convalescent COVID-19 samples from the United States, Italy and Spain. The cDNA or gDNA used as material had been derived from T cells, B-cell-depleted T cells, or PBMCs.

The V end lost 1 base, the J end lost 5 bases, and 10 bases lay between the germline ends. This CDR3 comprises 14 residues. Germline CDR1 SEHNR, CDR2 FQNEAQ (reference sequence). Source study methods: The assay estimated nucleated cells by amplifying reference gene primers. Some clones are missing from TCRdb's copy, which holds only in-frame ones; the method was immunoSEQ multiplex PCR. The DNA was the basis for D and trimming; V, J and clone size are from that table. The profile shows 300,000 to 350,000 clones, about 86% of them singletons. The specimen was peripheral blood. The receptor's source is a man aged 30-40 years with active or convalescent COVID-19. The chain is built from TRBV7-9 and TRBJ2-3; D unclear. Here the CDR3 reads CASSLGTTLDTQYF. For the CDR3, the DNA is TGTGCCAGCAGCTTAGGAACTACCCTAGATACGCAGTATTTT. The variable domain in full, completed from reference TRBV7-9 and TRBJ2-3, reads DTGVSQNPRHKITKRGQNVTFRCDPISEHNRLYWYRQTLGQGPEFLTYFQNEAQLEKSRLLSDRFSAERPKGSFSTLEIQRTEQGDSAMYLCASSLGTTLDTQYFGPGTRLTVL.